This is a list of T cell receptor beta chains from one sample in a study of T and B cells in COVID-19 patients. One entry per CDR3 protein results from TCRdb running MiXCR on the multiplex PCR reads. The table includes more than 9,500 distinct CDR3 sequences, more than 25% detected once. The specimen sequenced was blood. These receptors were obtained from a human donor who had recovered from COVID-19. Both conserved end residues are trimmed from each CDR3. The D gene is left open where the match is weak. Size tells how often a clone was seen (once, few, many) or the class of an expanded clone, and some rows leave it out.

d_call: TRBD2
j_call: TRBJ2-1
v_call: TRBV10-3
clone_size: few
cdr3_aa: AISDDAKASGSLEQF

d_call: NA
j_call: TRBJ2-3
v_call: TRBV5-1
clone_size: few
cdr3_aa: ASSLRAEDTQY

d_call: TRBD2
j_call: TRBJ2-3
v_call: TRBV5-4
clone_size: many
cdr3_aa: ASSLGLAVTDTQY

d_call: NA
j_call: TRBJ1-2
v_call: TRBV19
clone_size: NA
cdr3_aa: ASSIAGLNYGYT

d_call: TRBD2
j_call: TRBJ2-2
v_call: TRBV27
clone_size: medium-sized
cdr3_aa: ASSFRAGGVGELF

d_call: TRBD2
j_call: TRBJ2-1
v_call: TRBV28
clone_size: NA
cdr3_aa: ASSFGTSGRNEQF

d_call: NA
j_call: TRBJ2-7
v_call: TRBV15
clone_size: few
cdr3_aa: ATSRGVEKSYEQY

d_call: TRBD1
j_call: TRBJ1-1
v_call: TRBV29-1
clone_size: many
cdr3_aa: SVADRGLTSNTEAF

d_call: NA
j_call: TRBJ1-5
v_call: TRBV5-6
clone_size: few
cdr3_aa: ASSLGGVGDQPQH

d_call: TRBD2
j_call: TRBJ2-2
v_call: TRBV13
clone_size: NA
cdr3_aa: ASSQVLARPTGELF

d_call: NA
j_call: TRBJ2-7
v_call: TRBV6-5
clone_size: few
cdr3_aa: ASSYSQGFIYEQY

d_call: TRBD1
j_call: TRBJ2-7
v_call: TRBV12-3/TRBV12-4
clone_size: few
cdr3_aa: ASSPRDRVYEQY

d_call: NA
j_call: TRBJ2-5
v_call: TRBV19
clone_size: many
cdr3_aa: ASSWAVQETQY

d_call: NA
j_call: TRBJ1-5
v_call: TRBV15
clone_size: many
cdr3_aa: ATSNAGSNQPQH

d_call: NA
j_call: TRBJ2-5
v_call: TRBV5-6
clone_size: many
cdr3_aa: ASSWQGGETQY

d_call: TRBD1
j_call: TRBJ1-6
v_call: TRBV6-5
clone_size: NA
cdr3_aa: ASRTGTGSSPLH

d_call: TRBD1
j_call: TRBJ2-2
v_call: TRBV18
clone_size: medium-sized
cdr3_aa: ASSPQRWTGNTGELF

d_call: NA
j_call: TRBJ2-3
v_call: TRBV7-9
clone_size: few
cdr3_aa: ASSLGLAPADTQY

d_call: NA
j_call: TRBJ2-5
v_call: TRBV6-5
clone_size: many
cdr3_aa: ASSPNWGSQETQY

d_call: NA
j_call: TRBJ2-6
v_call: TRBV28
clone_size: once
cdr3_aa: ASSLTASGANVLT

d_call: NA
j_call: TRBJ2-7
v_call: TRBV19
clone_size: medium-sized
cdr3_aa: ASSITGARYEQY

d_call: NA
j_call: TRBJ1-6
v_call: TRBV11-3
clone_size: few
cdr3_aa: ASSLDGYNAPLH

d_call: TRBD1
j_call: TRBJ2-1
v_call: TRBV27
clone_size: NA
cdr3_aa: ASSPTGGMTTGEQF

d_call: TRBD1
j_call: TRBJ1-3
v_call: TRBV6-5
clone_size: NA
cdr3_aa: ASSPDRANTIY

d_call: TRBD2
j_call: TRBJ2-1
v_call: TRBV7-6
clone_size: many
cdr3_aa: ASSYGLAGDYEQF

d_call: TRBD1
j_call: TRBJ2-4
v_call: TRBV27
clone_size: few
cdr3_aa: ASSSGTGVDIQY

d_call: NA
j_call: TRBJ2-1
v_call: TRBV27
clone_size: many
cdr3_aa: ASSLLRLDSYNEQF

d_call: TRBD2
j_call: TRBJ2-1
v_call: TRBV19
clone_size: many
cdr3_aa: ASSIRSVGGLAGLNEQF

d_call: NA
j_call: TRBJ2-3
v_call: TRBV7-6
clone_size: few
cdr3_aa: ASTLKSTDTQY

d_call: NA
j_call: TRBJ2-3
v_call: TRBV15
clone_size: many
cdr3_aa: ATSRGSTEDTQY

d_call: TRBD1
j_call: TRBJ1-2
v_call: TRBV18
clone_size: NA
cdr3_aa: ASSPQKQTGAGYT

d_call: NA
j_call: TRBJ2-1
v_call: TRBV6-2/TRBV6-3
clone_size: many
cdr3_aa: ASSYPTGGISYNEQF

d_call: TRBD1
j_call: TRBJ1-2
v_call: TRBV6-5
clone_size: many
cdr3_aa: ASRTRRTGYGYT

d_call: NA
j_call: TRBJ1-5
v_call: TRBV6-2/TRBV6-3
clone_size: NA
cdr3_aa: ASSEGQPGQPQH

d_call: TRBD2
j_call: TRBJ2-3
v_call: TRBV29-1
clone_size: once
cdr3_aa: SVAGLAGNAHLADTQY

d_call: NA
j_call: TRBJ2-4
v_call: TRBV30
clone_size: NA
cdr3_aa: AWSLSSGAKNIQY

d_call: TRBD2
j_call: TRBJ2-1
v_call: TRBV11-1
clone_size: few
cdr3_aa: ASSLGERGEQF

d_call: NA
j_call: TRBJ2-3
v_call: TRBV12-3/TRBV12-4
clone_size: many
cdr3_aa: ASSPLARADTQY

d_call: TRBD2
j_call: TRBJ2-1
v_call: TRBV6-2/TRBV6-3
clone_size: many
cdr3_aa: ASSSSGGGNEQF

d_call: TRBD2
j_call: TRBJ2-1
v_call: TRBV27
clone_size: NA
cdr3_aa: ASKGLPAGASSIEQF

d_call: TRBD2
j_call: TRBJ2-1
v_call: TRBV10-3
clone_size: many
cdr3_aa: AISESSQREYNEQF